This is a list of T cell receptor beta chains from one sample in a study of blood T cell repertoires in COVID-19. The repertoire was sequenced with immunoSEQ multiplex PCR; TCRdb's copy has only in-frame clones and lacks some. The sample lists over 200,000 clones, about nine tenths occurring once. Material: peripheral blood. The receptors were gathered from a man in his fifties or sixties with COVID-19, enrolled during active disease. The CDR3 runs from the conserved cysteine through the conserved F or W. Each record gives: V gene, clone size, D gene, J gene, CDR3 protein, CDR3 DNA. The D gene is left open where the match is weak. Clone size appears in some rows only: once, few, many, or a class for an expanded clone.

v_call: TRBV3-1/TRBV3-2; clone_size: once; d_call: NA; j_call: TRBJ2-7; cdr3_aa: CASSLGGLYEQYF; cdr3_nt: TGTGCCAGCAGCCTCGGGGGGCTTTACGAGCAGTACTTC
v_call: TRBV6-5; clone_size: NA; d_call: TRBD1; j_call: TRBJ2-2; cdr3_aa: CASGRGLWNTGELFF; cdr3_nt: TGTGCCAGCGGCAGGGGGCTTTGGAACACCGGGGAGCTGTTTTTT
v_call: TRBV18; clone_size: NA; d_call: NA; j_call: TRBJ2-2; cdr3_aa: CASSPAQISNTGELFF; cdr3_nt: TGTGCCAGCTCACCAGCTCAGATATCGAACACCGGGGAGCTGTTTTTT
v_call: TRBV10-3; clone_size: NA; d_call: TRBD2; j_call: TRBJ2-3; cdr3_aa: CAISGRASGGTDTQYF; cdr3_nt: TGTGCCATCAGTGGTAGGGCTAGCGGGGGCACAGATACGCAGTATTTT
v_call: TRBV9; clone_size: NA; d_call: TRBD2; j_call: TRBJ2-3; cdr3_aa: CASSVDPSGVRDTQYF; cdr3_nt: TGTGCCAGCAGCGTAGATCCCAGCGGGGTACGAGATACGCAGTATTTT
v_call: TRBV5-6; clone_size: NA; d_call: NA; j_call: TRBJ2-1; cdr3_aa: CASSFTTKGMNEQFF; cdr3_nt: TGTGCCAGCAGCTTTACTACAAAGGGGATGAATGAGCAGTTCTTC
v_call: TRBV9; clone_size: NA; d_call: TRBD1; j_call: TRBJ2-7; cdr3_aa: CASSLQGKPYEQYF; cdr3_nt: TGTGCCAGCAGCTTACAGGGGAAACCCTACGAGCAGTACTTC
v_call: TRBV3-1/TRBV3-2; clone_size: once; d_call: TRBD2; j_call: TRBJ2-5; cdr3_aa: CASSQEGTGLADQETQYF; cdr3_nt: TGTGCCAGCAGCCAAGAGGGGACGGGACTAGCGGATCAAGAGACCCAGTACTTC
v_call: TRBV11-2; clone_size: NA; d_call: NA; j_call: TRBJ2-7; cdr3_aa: CASSLGHLETYF; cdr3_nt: TGTGCCAGCAGCTTAGGGCACCTTGAGACTTACTTC
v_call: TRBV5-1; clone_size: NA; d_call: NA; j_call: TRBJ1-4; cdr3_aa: CASSLARGGFEKLFF; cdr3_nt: TGCGCCAGCAGCCTCGCCAGGGGAGGGTTTGAAAAACTGTTTTTT
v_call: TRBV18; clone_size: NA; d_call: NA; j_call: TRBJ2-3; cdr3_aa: CASSFSSTDTQYF; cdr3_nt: TGTGCCAGCTCCTTCAGTAGCACAGATACGCAGTATTTT
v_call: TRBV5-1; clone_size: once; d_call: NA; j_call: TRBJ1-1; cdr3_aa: CASSLGGGNTEAFF; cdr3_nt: TGCGCCAGCAGCTTGGGAGGAGGAAACACTGAAGCTTTCTTT
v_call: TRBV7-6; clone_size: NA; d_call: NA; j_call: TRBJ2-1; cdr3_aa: CASSPTAGDVFDEQFF; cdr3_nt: TGTGCCAGCAGCCCCACGGCAGGGGATGTATTTGATGAGCAGTTCTTC
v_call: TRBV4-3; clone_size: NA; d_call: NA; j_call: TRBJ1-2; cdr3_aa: CASSHLDNRANYGYTF; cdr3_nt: TGCGCCAGCAGCCATTTGGACAACCGAGCTAACTATGGCTACACCTTC
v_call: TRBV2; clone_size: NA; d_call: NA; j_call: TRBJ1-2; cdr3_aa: CASSSDLDYGYTF; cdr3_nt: TGTGCCAGCAGTTCTGACTTGGACTATGGCTACACCTTC
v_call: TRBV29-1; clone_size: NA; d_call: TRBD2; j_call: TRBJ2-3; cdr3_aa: CSVRTSGSGDTQYF; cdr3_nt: TGCAGCGTAAGGACTAGCGGGAGTGGGGATACGCAGTATTTT
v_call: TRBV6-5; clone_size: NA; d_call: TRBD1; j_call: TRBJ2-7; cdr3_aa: CASSGQGETEQYF; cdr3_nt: TGTGCCAGCAGCGGACAGGGGGAAACCGAGCAGTACTTC
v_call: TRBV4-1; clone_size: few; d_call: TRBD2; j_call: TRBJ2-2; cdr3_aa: CASSTSTGLALGELFF; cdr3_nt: TGCGCCAGCAGCACCTCTACGGGACTAGCGCTCGGGGAGCTGTTTTTT
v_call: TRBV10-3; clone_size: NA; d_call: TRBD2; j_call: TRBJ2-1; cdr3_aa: CATASGGADEQFF; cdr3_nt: TGTGCCACCGCTAGCGGGGGGGCCGATGAGCAGTTCTTC
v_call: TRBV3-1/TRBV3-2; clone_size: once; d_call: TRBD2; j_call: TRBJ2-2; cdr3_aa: CASSQVSPSGSTTGELFF; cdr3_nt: TGTGCCAGCAGCCAAGTCAGTCCTAGCGGGTCAACCACCGGGGAGCTGTTTTTT
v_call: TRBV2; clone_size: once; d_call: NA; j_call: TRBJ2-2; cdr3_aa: CASTPGAGVGTGELFF; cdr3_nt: TGTGCCAGCACCCCGGGGGCGGGAGTTGGAACCGGGGAGCTGTTTTTT
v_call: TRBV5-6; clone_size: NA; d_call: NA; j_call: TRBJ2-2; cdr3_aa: CASSRQAPGELFF; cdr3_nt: TGTGCCAGCAGTCGACAGGCCCCCGGGGAGCTGTTTTTT
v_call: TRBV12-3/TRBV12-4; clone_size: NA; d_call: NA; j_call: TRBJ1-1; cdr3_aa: CASSQSGNTEAFF; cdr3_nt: TGTGCCAGCAGTCAGTCAGGGAACACTGAAGCTTTCTTT
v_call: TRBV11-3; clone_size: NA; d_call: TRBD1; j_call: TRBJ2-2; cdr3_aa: CASSDRVNTGELFF; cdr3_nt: TGTGCCAGCAGCGACAGGGTAAACACCGGGGAGCTGTTTTTT
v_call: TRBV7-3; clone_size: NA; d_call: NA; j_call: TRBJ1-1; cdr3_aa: CASSSGRGTEAFF; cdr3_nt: TGTGCCAGCAGCTCGGGCAGGGGCACTGAAGCTTTCTTT
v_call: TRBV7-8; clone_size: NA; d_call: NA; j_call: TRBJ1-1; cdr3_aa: CASSLFQGKTEAFF; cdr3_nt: TGTGCCAGCAGCCTTTTTCAGGGAAAAACTGAAGCTTTCTTT
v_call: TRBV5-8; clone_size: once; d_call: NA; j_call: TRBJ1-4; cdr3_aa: CASSLGGQPTNEKLFF; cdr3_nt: TGTGCCAGCAGCTTGGGAGGACAACCTACTAATGAAAAACTGTTTTTT
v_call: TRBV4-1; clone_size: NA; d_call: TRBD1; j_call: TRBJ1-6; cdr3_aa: CASSLYDRGNSPLHF; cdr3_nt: TGCGCCAGCAGCCTCTACGACAGGGGAAATTCACCCCTCCACTTT
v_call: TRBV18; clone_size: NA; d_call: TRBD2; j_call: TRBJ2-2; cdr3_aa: CASSPPGLAGFGDTGELFF; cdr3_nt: TGTGCCAGCTCACCACCGGGACTAGCGGGATTTGGTGACACCGGGGAGCTGTTTTTT
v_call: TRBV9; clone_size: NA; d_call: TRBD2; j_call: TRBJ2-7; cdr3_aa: CASSVDGRAGAEQYF; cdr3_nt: TGTGCCAGCAGCGTAGACGGGAGGGCCGGGGCCGAGCAGTACTTC
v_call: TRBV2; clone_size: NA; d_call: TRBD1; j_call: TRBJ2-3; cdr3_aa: CASSEGQGRTDTQYF; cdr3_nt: TGTGCCAGCAGTGAAGGACAGGGTAGAACAGATACGCAGTATTTT
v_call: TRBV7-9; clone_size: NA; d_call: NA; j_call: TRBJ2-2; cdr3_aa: CASSLGTLQTGELFF; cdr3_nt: TGTGCCAGCAGCCTGGGGACACTTCAGACCGGGGAGCTGTTTTTT
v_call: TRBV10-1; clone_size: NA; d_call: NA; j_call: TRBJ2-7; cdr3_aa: CASSGTHTSGQYF; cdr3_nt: TGCGCCAGCAGTGGGACACACACCTCGGGGCAGTACTTC
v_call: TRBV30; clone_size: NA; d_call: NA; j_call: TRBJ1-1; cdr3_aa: CAWSVPGRVNTEAFF; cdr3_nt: TGTGCCTGGAGTGTACCGGGCAGGGTGAACACTGAAGCTTTCTTT
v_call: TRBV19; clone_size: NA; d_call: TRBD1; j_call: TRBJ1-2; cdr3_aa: CASRPGQGASGYTF; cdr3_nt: TGTGCCAGTAGGCCGGGACAGGGGGCAAGCGGCTACACCTTC
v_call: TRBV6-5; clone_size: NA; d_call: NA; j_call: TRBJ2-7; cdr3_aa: CASSFTGINEQYF; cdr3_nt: TGTGCCAGCAGCTTCACAGGGATCAACGAGCAGTACTTC
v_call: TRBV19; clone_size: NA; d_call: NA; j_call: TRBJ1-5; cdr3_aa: CASSPLLGAGQPQHF; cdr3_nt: TGTGCCAGTAGTCCGCTACTGGGGGCAGGTCAGCCCCAGCATTTT
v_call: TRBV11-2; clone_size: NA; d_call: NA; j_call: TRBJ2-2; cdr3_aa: CASSLAGYTGELFF; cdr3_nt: TGTGCCAGCAGCTTAGCGGGATACACCGGGGAGCTGTTTTTT
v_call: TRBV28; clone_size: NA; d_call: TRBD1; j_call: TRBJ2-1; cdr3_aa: CASSLQDRGSNEQFF; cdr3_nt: TGTGCCAGCAGTTTACAGGACAGGGGCTCGAATGAGCAGTTCTTC
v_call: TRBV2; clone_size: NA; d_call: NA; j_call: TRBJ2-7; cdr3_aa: CASSHEEQYF; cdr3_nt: TGTGCCAGCAGCCATGAGGAGCAGTACTTC
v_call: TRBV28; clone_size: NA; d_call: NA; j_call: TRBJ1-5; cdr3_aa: CASNPYSNQPQHF; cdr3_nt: TGTGCCAGCAATCCTTATAGCAATCAGCCCCAGCATTTT